This T cell receptor (beta chain) was observed in a study of T cells after posttransplantation cyclophosphamide. This related bone marrow graft donor gave peripheral blood on the day of marrow donation. Study-wide results and limits: Tissue-infiltrating T cells from skin or gut overlapped little with blood T cells. Later blood repertoires were often dominated by clones from the donor CD8+ memory compartment. After PTCy, TRB diversity resembled that of CNI/methotrexate controls.

The CDR3 is 11 amino acids. Germline V gives CDR1 MNHEY, CDR2 SVGAGI. Trimming left V 8 bases short and J 8 bases short, with 12 bases between. This clone appeared many times. Antigen unknown. Some clones are missing from TCRdb's copy, which holds only in-frame ones; the method was immunoSEQ multiplex PCR. The profile covers 30,000 to 35,000 clones, none occurring a single time. This TCR was recovered from a woman between 50 and 59 years old in good health and a related stem cell transplant donor. V and J are TRBV6-5 and TRBJ1-2, with D uncertain. Sample: PBMCs. CDR3 nucleotide sequence: TGTGCCAGCCTAACGGGTGACGGCTACACCTTC. Translation: CASLTGDGYTF.